These 17 T cell receptor beta chains were all obtained from the same sample, sequenced in a study of monozygotic twins with inflammatory bowel disease. TCRdb reworked the 5' RACE reads into one entry per CDR3 protein, no DNA. Recorded for this sample: about 160,000 distinct CDR3 sequences. The sample was blood. These TCRs come from a human donor with ulcerative colitis or Crohn's disease, or a healthy co-twin of an affected twin (not recorded which).

This chain connects TRBV28 to TRBJ1-1; TCRdb's assignment of TRBD1 cannot be checked, as there is no DNA. This CDR3 comprises 13 residues. From germline, CDR1 is MDHEN and CDR2 SYDVKM. The CDR3 here is CASSLQGRPEAFF.

The chain recombines TRBV21-1 with TRBJ1-3; TCRdb lists TRBD1, though no DNA is available to test this call. TRBV21-1 is a listed pseudogene. The CDR3 spans 18 residues. The CDR3 protein is CASSKEADRGSVENTIYF.

CDR3 in amino acids: CATSSGYPSTKETQYF. This chain joins TRBV15 and TRBJ2-5; TCRdb's assignment of TRBD1 cannot be checked, as there is no DNA. The CDR3 is 16 amino acids. Germline V gene lookup returns CDR1 LNHNV and CDR2 YYDKDF (reference sequence).

V is TRBV6-2 or TRBV6-3 and J is TRBJ2-7; the D gene TCRdb calls, TRBD1, cannot be checked with no DNA. The CDR3 is 16 amino acids. Germline assignment: CDR1 MNHEY and CDR2 SVGEGT. The CDR3 is CASSYRTGGLFYEQYF.

CDR3 residues: CASSYRGKGDYEQYF. The chain employs TRBV6-2 or TRBV6-3 and TRBJ2-7; the D call from TCRdb, TRBD1, cannot be confirmed without DNA. The germline CDR1 and CDR2 sequences are MNHEY and SVGEGT. This CDR3 spans 15 amino acids.

This chain joins TRBV5-1 and TRBJ2-7; the TCRdb call, TRBD2, lacks DNA for checking. Germline V gene lookup returns CDR1 SGHRS and CDR2 YFSETQ. The CDR3 length is 16 residues. CDR3 loop: CASSLTSGRLSYEQYF.

The chain joins TRBV19 to TRBJ2-1. From germline, CDR1 is LNHDA and CDR2 SQIVND (reference sequence). The CDR3 sequence is 14 residues long. This chain's CDR3 is CASSIVGVYNEQFF.

The chain employs TRBV29-1 and TRBJ2-7; TCRdb names TRBD1, which stays unverified in the absence of DNA. Germline V CDR1 and CDR2: SQVTM, ANQGSEA. The CDR3 extends over 16 amino acids. The CDR3: CSVARDLAEVSYEQYF.

The chain uses TRBV14 and TRBJ2-7; TCRdb indicates TRBD1, and absent DNA this call remains unverified. This CDR3 contains 13 residues. Germline lookup yields CDR1 SGHDN and CDR2 FVKESK. The CDR3 sequence: CASSRRQGGEQYF.

The chain recombines TRBV5-1 with TRBJ1-2; there is no DNA to check the TCRdb D call of TRBD1. This CDR3 comprises 15 residues. Looked up from germline, CDR1 is SGHRS and CDR2 is YFSETQ. The CDR3 here is CASSTGQGGNYGYTF.

V and J are TRBV5-1 and TRBJ1-4. Germline V gene sequence: CDR1 SGHRS, CDR2 YFSETQ. The CDR3 length is 15 residues. The CDR3 sequence: CASSLAQGYNEKLFF.

The V call is TRBV7-8, the J call TRBJ1-1. Germline CDR1 reads SGHVS; CDR2 reads FQNEAQ. The CDR3 loop spans 13 amino acids. This chain's CDR3 is CASSLAGDPEAFF.

The CDR3 region is CATRGAGAEAFF. The V gene is TRBV24-1, the J gene TRBJ1-1; checking the TCRdb D call of TRBD1 is not possible without DNA. This CDR3 is built from 12 residues. CDR1 is KGHDR and CDR2 is SFDVKD in the germline V gene.

V is TRBV12-3 or TRBV12-4 and J is TRBJ2-1. This CDR3 spans 14 amino acids. The CDR3 sequence: CASDEQASHNEQFF.

The rearrangement uses TRBV3-1 and TRBJ1-4; TCRdb calls TRBD1, which cannot be checked without DNA. Germline values: CDR1 LGHDT, CDR2 YNNKEL (reference sequence). The CDR3 has 16 amino acids. The CDR3 here is CASSQDPSALMEKLFF.

The CDR3: CSAERGSYGYTF. The V gene is TRBV20-1, the J gene TRBJ1-2. Germline CDR1 reads DFQATT; CDR2 reads SNEGSKA (reference sequence). The CDR3 sequence is 12 residues long.

The V call is TRBV5-1, the J call TRBJ2-6; TCRdb names TRBD1, which stays unverified in the absence of DNA. Germline loops: CDR1 SGHRS, CDR2 YFSETQ. The CDR3 sequence is 17 residues long. The CDR3 spells CASSFLWDHSGANVLTF.